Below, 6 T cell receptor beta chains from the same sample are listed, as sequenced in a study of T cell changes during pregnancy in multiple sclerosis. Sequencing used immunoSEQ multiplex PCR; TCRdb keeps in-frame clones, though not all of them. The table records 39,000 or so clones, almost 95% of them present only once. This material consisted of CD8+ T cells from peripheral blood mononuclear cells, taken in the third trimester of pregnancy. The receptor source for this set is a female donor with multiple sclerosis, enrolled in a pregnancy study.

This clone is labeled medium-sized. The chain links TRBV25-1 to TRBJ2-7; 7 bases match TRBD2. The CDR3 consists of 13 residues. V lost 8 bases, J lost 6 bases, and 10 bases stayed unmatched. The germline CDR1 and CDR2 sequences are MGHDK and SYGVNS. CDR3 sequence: CASGRGSSGEQYF. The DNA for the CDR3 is TGTGCCAGCGGACGCGGGAGTTCGGGCGAGCAGTACTTC.

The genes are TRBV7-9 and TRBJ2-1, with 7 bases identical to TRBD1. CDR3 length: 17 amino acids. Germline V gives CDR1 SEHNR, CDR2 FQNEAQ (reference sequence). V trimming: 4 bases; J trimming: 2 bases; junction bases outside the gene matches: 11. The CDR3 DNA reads TGTGCCAGCAGCTCCATTCGACAGGGTGCCCCCTACAATGAGCAGTTCTTC. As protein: CASSSIRQGAPYNEQFF.

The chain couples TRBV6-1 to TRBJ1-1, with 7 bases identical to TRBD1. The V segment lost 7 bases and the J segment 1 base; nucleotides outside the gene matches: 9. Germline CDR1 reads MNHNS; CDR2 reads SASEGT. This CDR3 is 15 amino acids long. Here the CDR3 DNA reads TGTGCCAGCATAACAGGGGCGGCGGCGAACACTGAAGCTTTCTTT. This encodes CASITGAAANTEAFF.

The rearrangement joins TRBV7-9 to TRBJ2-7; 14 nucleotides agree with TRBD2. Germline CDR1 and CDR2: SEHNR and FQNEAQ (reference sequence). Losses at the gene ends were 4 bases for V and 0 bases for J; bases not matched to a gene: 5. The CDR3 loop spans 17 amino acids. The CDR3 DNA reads TGTGCCAGCAGCTCTCTCGGGACTAGCGGGAGCTCCTACGAGCAGTACTTC. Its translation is CASSSLGTSGSSYEQYF.

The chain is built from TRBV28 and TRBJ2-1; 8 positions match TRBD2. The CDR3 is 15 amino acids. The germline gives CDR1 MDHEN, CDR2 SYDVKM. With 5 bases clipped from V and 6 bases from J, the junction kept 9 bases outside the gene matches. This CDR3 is CASSLTSGKGNEQFF. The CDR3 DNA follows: TGTGCCAGCAGTCTAACTAGCGGAAAGGGCAATGAGCAGTTCTTC.

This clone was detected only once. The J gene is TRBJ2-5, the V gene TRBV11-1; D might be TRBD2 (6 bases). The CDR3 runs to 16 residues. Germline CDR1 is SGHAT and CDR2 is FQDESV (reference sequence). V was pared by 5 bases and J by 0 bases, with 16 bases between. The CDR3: CASSPLSGGYQETQYF. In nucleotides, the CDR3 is TGTGCCAGCAGCCCCCTTAGTGGGGGGTACCAAGAGACCCAGTACTTC.